The source of this TCR beta chain is a study of Tregs in tolerant kidney transplant recipients. Thawed PBMCs were FACS-sorted into unstimulated CD4+CD25+CD127- regulatory T cells, CD4+CD25- non-regulatory cells, CD4 and CD8 cells. Assay used: immunoSEQ multiplex PCR; TCRdb lists only in-frame clones, some missing. Among roughly 250,000 clones listed, more than 65% were seen once. This clonotype originated in a human donor in good health. The specimen was CD4+ T cells from blood.

CDR3 in amino acids: CASSMTGLASYEQYF. CDR3 nucleotide sequence: TGCGCCAGCAGCATGACGGGACTAGCATCCTACGAGCAGTACTTC. The chain employs TRBV5-1 and TRBJ2-7; TRBD2 aligns across 9 bases. Germline V lookup: CDR1 SGHRS, CDR2 YFSETQ. The CDR3 has 15 residues. With V trimmed by 4 bases and J by 1 base, 6 bases remained unmatched.